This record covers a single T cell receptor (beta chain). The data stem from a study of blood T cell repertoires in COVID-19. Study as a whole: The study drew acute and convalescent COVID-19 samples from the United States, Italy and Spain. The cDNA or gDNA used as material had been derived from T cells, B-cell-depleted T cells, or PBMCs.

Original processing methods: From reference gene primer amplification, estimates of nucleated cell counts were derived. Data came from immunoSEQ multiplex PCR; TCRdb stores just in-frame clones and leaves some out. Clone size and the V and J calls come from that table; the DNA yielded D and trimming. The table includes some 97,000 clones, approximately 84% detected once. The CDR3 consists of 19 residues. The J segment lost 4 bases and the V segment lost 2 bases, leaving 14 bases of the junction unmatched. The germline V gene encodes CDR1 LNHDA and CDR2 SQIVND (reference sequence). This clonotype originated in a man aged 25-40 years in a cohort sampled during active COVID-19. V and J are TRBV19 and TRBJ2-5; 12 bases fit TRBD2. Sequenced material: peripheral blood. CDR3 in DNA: TGTGCCAGTAGTATATCCCCCCCTAGCGGGGGGGCCGGAGGAGAGACCCAGTACTTC. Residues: CASSISPPSGGAGGETQYF.